A single sample is the source of the 6 T cell receptor beta chains below, sequenced in a study of blood T cells in healthy people across ages. Using a J-beta primer mix together with a sample-barcoded 5' primer, a second PCR was run for 7 to 11 cycles. TCRdb passed the 5' RACE reads through MiXCR, listing each CDR3 protein once. The table includes 1 million or so distinct CDR3 sequences, about 23% detected once. A further study also used this sample, focusing on T cells of mothers and their children.

The sample taken for sequencing was blood. The origin of the receptors is a girl aged 2-10 years in good health.

The genes are TRBV20-1 and TRBJ2-5; 8 bases line up with TRBD2. TRBJ2-7 matches the DNA end more closely, so the J call is doubtful. The CDR3 has 15 amino acids. Per germline, CDR1 DFQATT and CDR2 SNEGSKA (reference sequence). CDR3 bases: TGCAGCGCGCGAAATTATAGCGGGGCCTTCTACGAGCAGTACTTC. Its protein is CSARNYSGAFYEQYF.

This clonotype appeared a single time. This chain uses TRBV21-1 with TRBJ2-5. The J call is uncertain, as TRBJ2-7 better fits the DNA end. TRBV21-1 is a documented pseudogene. The CDR3 is made up of 15 amino acids. In nucleotides, the CDR3 is TGTGCCAGCAGCAAAAATAGGGTGCTGAACTACGAGCAGTACTTC. It yields the protein CASSKNRVLNYEQYF.

The chain is built from TRBV12-3 or TRBV12-4 and TRBJ1-5; D gene ambiguous. The length of the CDR3 is 15 residues. V gave up 4 bases and J gave up 3 bases, with 13 bases separating them. The CDR3 nucleotides read TGTGCCAGCAGTTCCCGCTTTGCGGTCAATCAGCCCCAGCATTTT. Amino acid sequence: CASSSRFAVNQPQHF.

V gene TRBV27 combines with J gene TRBJ2-3, with 7 positions matching TRBD1. V trimming: 5 bases; J trimming: 5 bases; junction bases outside the gene matches: 10. The germline CDR1 and CDR2 sequences are MNHEY and SMNVEV (reference sequence). CDR3 length: 15 residues. Here the CDR3 DNA reads TGTGCCAGCAGTACACTTGACAGGGTAGGAGATACGCAGTATTTT. Its protein product is CASSTLDRVGDTQYF.

The rearrangement joins TRBV9 to TRBJ2-5; 10 nucleotides agree with TRBD2. The end of the DNA aligns better with TRBJ2-1, so the J call may be wrong. The CDR3 loop spans 15 amino acids. In germline, CDR1 is SGDLS, CDR2 YYNGEE. CDR3 in amino acids: CATNPSAGGLNEQFF. The CDR3 nucleotides read TGTGCCACCAATCCTTCAGCGGGAGGGCTGAATGAGCAGTTCTTC.

This clonotype was seen only once. V gene TRBV6-5 combines with J gene TRBJ2-3; D gene unclear. V shed 2 bases and J shed 0 bases, with 15 bases lying between them. The CDR3 totals 17 residues. The germline CDR1 and CDR2 sequences are MNHEY and SVGAGI. The CDR3 reads CASSYASPRSSTDTQYF. DNA for the CDR3: TGTGCCAGCAGTTACGCCTCGCCTCGCTCTAGCACAGATACGCAGTATTTT.